This TCR beta chain was documented in a study of T cell repertoires in ileal Crohn's disease (dated by TCRdb to the late 2010s). At the level of the whole study: The median duration of disease was 7.9 years, and at the time of surgery around 40% of patients were active smokers. Every patient underwent surgery because of a complication, which was stricturing disease in around 60% of cases and penetrating disease in about 40%. Postoperative therapy was given to about half of the patients, with thiopurines administered to about a dozen patients and anti-TNF agents administered to 15 to 20 patients. Neoterminal ileum biopsies obtained at postoperative colonoscopy were designated as M6 samples. TCR repertoire analysis was done in 50 or so Crohn's disease patients from a prospective multicentre cohort. Running in parallel with the study was a multicentre cohort set up to find predictors of early endoscopic recurrence following ileocolonic resection. A Rutgeerts score above i0 was used to define endoscopic postoperative recurrence. A total of about 170 mucosal samples from around 50 patients were sequenced, with samples obtained at several locations on the surgical specimen and at postoperative endoscopy.

About this clone itself: The antigen it binds to is not known. No per-base quality is available; no much larger clone lies one base away.

The CDR3 runs 13 residues from the cysteine to the phenylalanine. CDR3 DNA is the only sequence kept; it has 39 bases, read in frame from the first base. Per the germline V gene (reference sequence), SGHNT is the CDR1 and YYREEE is the CDR2. The junction carries 8 bases between V and J, which are trimmed by 5 bases and 0 bases respectively. Roughly 540 nanograms of biopsy DNA per sample were submitted for commercial TCRB immunosequencing. Adaptive Biotechnology amplified CDR3 regions from genomic DNA with a two-step multiplex PCR that controlled for amplification bias. Primers for every V and J gene segment were used in the first PCR, and barcodes and Illumina adapters were added in the second PCR. An Illumina instrument was used to sequence the CDR3 libraries. From the authors' description of their analysis: Analysis combined the vendor-provided pipelines with custom analysis of raw data in R/Bioconductor under R version 3.3.0. Clonality, ranging from 0 to 1, was calculated as the inverse of the normalised Shannon entropy of all productive clones. High-frequency clones were defined as the share of the repertoire taken up by the top 100 clones, keeping only clones that passed a 95% confidence test. Repertoire diversity was measured with the Simpson index, and overlap between samples was measured with the Morisita-Horn index. This immuneACCESS table, as held by TCRdb, lists in-frame sequences with V and J called but not all clones. Of the missing ones, under half trace to an unresolved V gene in checked studies; the others have no known cause. V and J calls and clone size come straight from that table; D and trimming were deduced from the DNA. In all, the sample holds about 9,000 clones, and 78% of those were seen once. Clones ranked in the top ten supply less than 20% of the sample.

Taken with the paper, the label for time point translates to: neoterminal ileum biopsy at postoperative endoscopy, about 6 months after surgery. Eligible patients were adults with ileal or ileocolonic Crohn's disease who had an indication for ileocolonic resection. Before DNA extraction, whole ileal mucosal biopsies were kept frozen at -80 degrees C. Genomic DNA was extracted from frozen whole biopsies using a TRizol-based method and was quantified with a NanoDrop 2000 spectrophotometer. What the authors observed across the whole study: Postoperative endoscopy timing varied within the first year after surgery, with a median delay of around 6.8 months. Only a subgroup of patients, of unstated size, had their mucosal CD4 and CD8 T cells sorted and sequenced. A significantly higher proportion of clonal expansions was observed in active smokers at surgery than in non-smokers (about 25% vs 20%, p=0.02). Higher percentages of high-frequency clones at the time of surgery were linked to endoscopic recurrence, and every patient with clonality above 26.8% (18/57) had recurrence. Compared with CD4 T cells, sorted CD8 T cells contained more high-frequency clones, which suggests that the mucosal expansions were mostly CD8.

Sequencing was done on a sample of ileal tissue. This sequence was found in an adult with Crohn's disease. The chain joins TRBV5-4 to TRBJ1-1, and perhaps TRBD1 as D gene, on 5 matching bases. CDR3 reads: CASRSTVNTEAFF. The DNA is as follows: TGTGCCAGCAGGTCGACAGTGAACACTGAAGCTTTCTTT.